The 15 T cell receptor beta chains below all came from one sample that was sequenced in a study of blood T cell repertoires in COVID-19. Repertoires were generated with immunoSEQ multiplex PCR, while TCRdb's copy carries only in-frame clones and drops some. The sample lists approximately 70,000 clones; around 93% were seen once. Sequencing used peripheral blood. The receptor source for this set is a woman aged 55 to 70 with active COVID-19.

This chain uses TRBV2 with TRBJ1-6; 10 nucleotides agree with TRBD1. CDR1 is SNHLY and CDR2 is FYNNEI in the germline V gene. Trimming removed 8 bases from V and 13 bases from J; junction bases left unmatched: 8. The CDR3 loop spans 13 amino acids. This CDR3 is CASVGQGNFPLHF. In DNA, the CDR3 is TGTGCCAGCGTGGGACAGGGGAATTTTCCCCTCCACTTT.

V is TRBV14 and J is TRBJ1-4, with D possibly being TRBD1 (5 bases). Looked up from germline, CDR1 is SGHDN and CDR2 is FVKESK. Trimming stripped 1 base from V and 7 bases from J, with 19 bases between. The CDR3 covers 17 residues. In DNA, the CDR3 is TGTGCCAGCAGCCAAGTATGGATCCAGGGCGTTGGTGAAAAACTGTTTTTT. Translated: CASSQVWIQGVGEKLFF.

The V gene is TRBV18, the J gene TRBJ1-5; tentative D call: TRBD1 (5 bases). The V and J ends lost 3 bases and 2 bases respectively, with 8 bases between them. Germline V gene lookup returns CDR1 KGHSH and CDR2 LQKENI. The CDR3 totals 14 residues. Written as DNA, the CDR3 is TGTGCCAGCTCACCTCGGGGGGGCAATCAGCCCCAGCATTTT. Translated, it gives CASSPRGGNQPQHF.

This chain connects TRBV2 to TRBJ2-3, with TRBD1 matching over 10 bases. The CDR3 loop spans 15 amino acids. The ends lost 6 bases at V and 5 bases at J; junction bases unmatched: 8. CDR1 and CDR2 (germline): SNHLY, FYNNEI. CDR3 nucleotide sequence: TGTGCCAGCAGGATTGGGACAGGGGTTGGAGATACGCAGTATTTT. This codes for CASRIGTGVGDTQYF. Together with reference TRBV2 and TRBJ2-3, the CDR3 gives the full variable domain: EPEVTQTPSHQVTQMGQEVILRCVPISNHLYFYWYRQILGQKVEFLVSFYNNEISEKSEIFDDQFSVERPDGSNFTLKIRSTKLEDSAMYFCASRIGTGVGDTQYFGPGTRLTVL.

The chain uses TRBV7-9 and TRBJ1-4; no clear D gene. Germline CDR1 reads SEHNR; CDR2 reads FQNEAQ (reference sequence). V was cut by 2 bases and J by 0 bases, with 16 bases left in between. CDR3 length: 18 amino acids. The CDR3 loop reads CASSLLHASRATNEKLFF. For the CDR3, the DNA is TGTGCCAGCAGCTTATTACATGCCTCCCGTGCAACTAATGAAAAACTGTTTTTT.

This rearrangement joins TRBV28 to TRBJ2-7; D is perhaps TRBD2 (6 bases). V shed 4 bases and J shed 1 base, with 17 bases lying between them. The CDR3 consists of 16 residues. The germline CDR1 and CDR2 sequences are MDHEN and SYDVKM. The CDR3 DNA reads TGTGCCAGCAGTTCCTTTTCGGGGGTCCCGTCCTACGAGCAGTACTTC. Residues: CASSSFSGVPSYEQYF.

The gene calls are TRBV5-1 and TRBJ2-4, with a weak D call TRBD2 (6 bases). CDR3 length: 16 amino acids. Trimming cost V 0 bases and J 1 base, with 11 bases left between them. From germline, CDR1 is SGHRS and CDR2 YFSETQ. CDR3 in DNA: TGCGCCAGCAGCTTGGACGGGAGCGGTGCCAAAAACATTCAGTACTTC. This gives the protein CASSLDGSGAKNIQYF.

This chain links TRBV6-1 with TRBJ1-4; D uncertain. V was shortened by 2 bases and J by 7 bases, with 8 bases between the two germline ends. The CDR3 totals 13 residues. Per the germline V gene, CDR1 is MNHNS and CDR2 is SASEGT. CDR3 DNA: TGTGCCAGCAGTGAAAGGGAGATTGAAAAACTGTTTTTT. It codes for CASSEREIEKLFF.

This sequence joins TRBV19 and TRBJ2-1, with a tentative D call TRBD2 (5 bases). The V end lost 6 bases, the J end lost 2 bases, and 5 bases lay between the germline ends. CDR1 is LNHDA, CDR2 SQIVND, per germline (reference sequence). The CDR3 is made up of 12 amino acids. The CDR3 DNA reads TGTGCCAGTAGCGGGACCTACAATGAGCAGTTCTTC. It is translated as CASSGTYNEQFF. Based on the CDR3 plus reference TRBV19 and TRBJ2-1, the full variable domain is DGGITQSPKYLFRKEGQNVTLSCEQNLNHDAMYWYRQDPGQGLRLIYYSQIVNDFQKGDIAEGYSVSREKKESFPLTVTSAQKNPTAFYLCASSGTYNEQFFGPGTRLTVL.

The chain combines TRBV6-5 with TRBJ2-2; possible D gene TRBD1, 6 bases. The CDR3 length is 14 residues. V lost 6 bases and J lost 4, with 12 bases in between. Germline V gives CDR1 MNHEY, CDR2 SVGAGI. CDR3 sequence: CASSVPRGTGELFF. In DNA form, the CDR3 reads TGTGCCAGCAGCGTCCCCAGGGGCACCGGGGAGCTGTTTTTT.

This clone was recorded a few times. The chain carries TRBV29-1 and TRBJ2-1, with D tentatively TRBD2 (6 bases). Trimming removed 4 bases at V and 6 bases at J, with 19 bases between. Germline-derived CDR1 and CDR2 are SQVTM and ANQGSEA. The CDR3 loop spans 15 amino acids. The CDR3 is CSVGGPARGGNEQFF. The CDR3 nucleotides are TGCAGCGTTGGGGGCCCAGCGCGGGGCGGCAATGAGCAGTTCTTC.

The genes are TRBV5-1 and TRBJ2-7; tentative D call: TRBD2 (5 bases). There are 19 residues in the CDR3. In germline, CDR1 is SGHRS, CDR2 YFSETQ. Trimming pared 2 bases from V and 1 base from J, leaving 25 bases between. The chain's CDR3 is CASSLSLPEPGTSSYEQYF. The CDR3 coding sequence is TGCGCCAGCAGCTTATCCCTGCCCGAGCCGGGAACGTCATCCTACGAGCAGTACTTC.

The chain has TRBV5-1 and TRBJ2-1; 14 bases are shared with TRBD2. The CDR3 is 16 amino acids. V trimming: 2 bases; J trimming: 5 bases; junction bases outside the gene matches: 3. Germline V CDR1 and CDR2: SGHRS, YFSETQ. CDR3 loop: CASSLGGLAGDNEQFF. CDR3 coding DNA: TGCGCCAGCAGCTTAGGGGGACTAGCGGGAGACAATGAGCAGTTCTTC.

The chain carries TRBV12-3 or TRBV12-4 and TRBJ1-1, with a tentative D call TRBD1 (5 bases). Between the trimmed V and J ends, which lost 3 bases and 6 bases, there was a span of 11 bases. CDR3 size: 13 residues. The CDR3 sequence is CASSFGGGPEAFF. The DNA for the CDR3 is TGTGCCAGCAGTTTCGGGGGAGGCCCTGAAGCTTTCTTT.

This chain links TRBV15 with TRBJ2-3; no clear D gene. Germline CDR1 reads LNHNV; CDR2 reads YYDKDF (reference sequence). Trimming took off 3 bases at V and 6 bases at J, with 16 bases between the two ends. CDR3 length: 15 amino acids. CDR3: CATSSEYRVSDTQYF. DNA for the CDR3: TGTGCCACCAGCAGCGAATACCGCGTGTCGGATACGCAGTATTTT.